The 7 T cell receptor beta chains below come from one sample, sequenced in a study of immune cell composition in non-small cell lung cancer. The normal lung sample lay at least 3 cm, and maximally far, from the tumour. Profiling relied on immunoSEQ multiplex PCR, and the TCRdb table lists in-frame clones only, not all of them. The top ten hold around 9% of the sample, which has thousands of clones, roughly four fifths seen once. Sequences were obtained from non-adjacent lung tissue. Receptors were obtained from a human donor with non-small cell lung cancer.

The chain couples TRBV15 to TRBJ2-4, with D perhaps matching TRBD2 (6 bases). V lost 0 bases and J lost 6, with 9 bases in between. This CDR3 contains 14 residues. Germline CDR1 LNHNV, CDR2 YYDKDF (reference sequence). The CDR3 sequence is CATSRDLGGNIQYF. The CDR3 coding sequence is TGTGCCACCAGCAGAGATCTGGGGGGAAACATTCAGTACTTC.

The CDR3 DNA reads TGTGCCAGCAGTGAACAGGGGTACGAGCAGTACTTC. Its protein is CASSEQGYEQYF. This chain connects TRBV25-1 to TRBJ2-7, with D possibly TRBD1 on 6 matching bases. The germline V and J ends were trimmed by 2 bases and 4 bases, with 6 bases remaining between them. There are 12 residues in the CDR3. Germline lookup yields CDR1 MGHDK and CDR2 SYGVNS.

The V and J genes are TRBV19 and TRBJ1-5; D is perhaps TRBD1 (6 bases). The V gene's germline CDR1 is LNHDA and CDR2 SQIVND (reference sequence). V shed 2 bases and J shed 1 base, with 12 bases lying between them. CDR3 length: 16 residues. CDR3 nucleotide sequence: TGTGCCAGTAGTATAATGGCAGGGGAAAGCAATCAGCCCCAGCATTTT. Protein product: CASSIMAGESNQPQHF. Full variable domain (missing parts from reference TRBV19 and TRBJ1-5): DGGITQSPKYLFRKEGQNVTLSCEQNLNHDAMYWYRQDPGQGLRLIYYSQIVNDFQKGDIAEGYSVSREKKESFPLTVTSAQKNPTAFYLCASSIMAGESNQPQHFGDGTRLSIL.

V and J are TRBV23-1 and TRBJ2-5; D not certain. TRBV23-1 is recorded as an ORF, its role being uncertain. V was pared by 6 bases and J by 0 bases, with 8 bases between. This CDR3 spans 13 amino acids. This CDR3 is CASRDIDQETQYF. CDR3 DNA sequence: TGCGCCAGCAGAGACATCGACCAAGAGACCCAGTACTTC.

The chain recombines TRBV5-4 with TRBJ2-1; TRBD1 matches at 8 bases. This CDR3 has 16 amino acids. Germline trimming cut 4 bases from V and 1 base from J; bases unmatched to any gene: 7. Germline V gene lookup returns CDR1 SGHNT and CDR2 YYREEE (reference sequence). The CDR3 region is CASSPGTGRSYNEQFF. The DNA for the CDR3 is TGTGCCAGCAGCCCAGGGACAGGAAGATCCTACAATGAGCAGTTCTTC.

The genes are TRBV7-9 and TRBJ2-1, with TRBD2 as a possible D gene (5 bases). This CDR3 spans 13 amino acids. The germline CDR1 and CDR2 sequences are SEHNR and FQNEAQ (reference sequence). Trimming stripped 2 bases from V and 8 bases from J, with 10 bases between. The CDR3 DNA reads TGTGCCAGCAGCTTAACACTAGACGATGAGCAGTTCTTC. It specifies CASSLTLDDEQFF.

The CDR3 DNA follows: TGTGCCAGCAGCCAACAGGGGTCCTCGAACACCGGGGAGCTGTTTTTT. Translated, it gives CASSQQGSSNTGELFF. The rearrangement uses TRBV4-2 and TRBJ2-2, with a possible D match to TRBD1 (6 bases). The germline V gene has CDR1 LGHNA and CDR2 YNFKEQ. The V gene lost 2 bases and the J gene lost 0 bases, with 10 bases spanning the gap. This CDR3 comprises 16 residues.